This T cell receptor (beta chain) originates from a study of patients and donors after allogeneic stem cell transplantation. The germline gives CDR1 WNHNN, CDR2 SYGVQD (reference sequence). V lost 10 bases and J lost 7, with 19 bases in between. CDR3 length: 13 amino acids. TCRdb processed the RT-PCR reads anew with MiXCR; each CDR3 protein has one entry. The sample has 87,000 or so distinct CDR3 sequences; 4.5% to 5% are singletons. This clonotype showed up many times. The receptor was isolated from a human donor who was either an allogeneic HSCT recipient or a stem cell or donor lymphocyte infusion donor (not recorded which). It is not recorded whose cells these are; they may come from a transplant donor. The genes are TRBV10-1 and TRBJ2-5; D is unclear. Material: blood, either unsorted or a sorted T cell fraction (not recorded which). CDR3 sequence (DNA): TGCGCCACCTCCAAGGGCCTACCGGCGACCCAGTACTTC. Protein: CATSKGLPATQYF.